This T cell receptor (beta chain) derives from a study of high-grade serous ovarian cancer treatment subgroups. Regarding this clone: What it recognizes is unknown.

Tumor samples were taken before definitive surgery or chemotherapy. The junction had 17 bases not matched to a gene; V was cut back by 3 bases and J by 4 bases. The CDR3 contains 20 residues. Germline V gene data show CDR1 as MDHEN and CDR2 as SYDVKM. This table comes from immunoSEQ multiplex PCR, and its TCRdb copy is limited to in-frame clones, with some not included. The table lists around 9,600 clones, about 85% of them singletons. Study outcomes and limitations: CDR1 and CDR2 were left unanalyzed; analyses focused on CDR3. Different patients shared almost no repertoire; same-patient tumors shared 0.11 to 0.79.

This chain links TRBV28 with TRBJ2-3; TRBD2 matches at 12 bases. The sample taken for sequencing was tumor tissue. This sequence was found in a human donor with high-grade serous ovarian cancer. CDR3 in amino acids: CASSFRTSTSGGLPPDTQYF. DNA for the CDR3: TGTGCCAGCAGTTTTCGAACTTCGACTAGCGGGGGCCTACCACCAGATACGCAGTATTTT.